This T cell receptor (beta chain) was sequenced for a study of cytomegalovirus exposure and HLA in healthy donors. The study's findings and limits: In a later analysis, DRB1 alleles had the most associated TCRs; HLA-C alleles the fewest. Accounts indicate the classifier identified cytomegalovirus status with strong specificity and sensitivity. Sequencing had likely introduced a cluster of highly shared sequence variants as an artifact.

It was with 60 Vbeta and 13 Jbeta primers that the PCR ran. The data were produced by immunoSEQ multiplex PCR, yet TCRdb's version contains in-frame clones alone and is incomplete. The sample consists of about 86,000 clones, about two thirds of them appearing once. A note on this clone: The antigen remains unidentified.

The CDR3 covers 14 residues. Per germline, CDR1 SGHVS and CDR2 FNYEAQ. With 5 bases clipped from V and 12 bases from J, the junction kept 5 bases outside the gene matches. The donors comprised healthy bone marrow donors. The chain has TRBV7-6 and TRBJ2-6; TRBD1 matches 12 bases. The TCR originated in a man between 60 and 75 years old in good health and CMV-seronegative. Sequenced: PBMCs. For the CDR3, the DNA is TGTGCCAGCAGCCGGGACAGGGGGCTGAGCGTCCTGACTTTC. Its translation is CASSRDRGLSVLTF.